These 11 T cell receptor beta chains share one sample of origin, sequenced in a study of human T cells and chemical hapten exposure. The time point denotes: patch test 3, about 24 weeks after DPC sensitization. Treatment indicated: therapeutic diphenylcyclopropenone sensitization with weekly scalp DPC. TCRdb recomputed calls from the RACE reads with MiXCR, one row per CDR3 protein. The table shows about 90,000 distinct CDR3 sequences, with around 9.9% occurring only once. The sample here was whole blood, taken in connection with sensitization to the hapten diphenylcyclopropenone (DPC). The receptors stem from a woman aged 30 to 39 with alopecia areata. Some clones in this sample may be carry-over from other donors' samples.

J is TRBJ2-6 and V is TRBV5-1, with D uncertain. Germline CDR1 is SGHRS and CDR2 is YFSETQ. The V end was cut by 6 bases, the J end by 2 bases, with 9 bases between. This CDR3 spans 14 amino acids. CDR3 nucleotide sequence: TGCGCCAGCATCCCGGCACCTGGGGCCAACGTCCTGACTTTC. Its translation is CASIPAPGANVLTF.

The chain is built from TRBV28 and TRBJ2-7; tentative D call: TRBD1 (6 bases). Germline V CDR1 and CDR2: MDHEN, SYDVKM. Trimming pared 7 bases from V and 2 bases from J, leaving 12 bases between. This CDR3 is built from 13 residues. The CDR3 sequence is CASTDSQTYEQYV. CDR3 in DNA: TGTGCCAGCACGGACAGTCAAACCTACGAGCAGTACGTC.

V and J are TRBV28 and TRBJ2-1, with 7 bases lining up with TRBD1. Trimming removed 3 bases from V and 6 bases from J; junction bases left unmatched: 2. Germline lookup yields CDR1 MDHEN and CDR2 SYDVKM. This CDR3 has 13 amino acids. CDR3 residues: CASSLTGPNEQFF. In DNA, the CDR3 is TGTGCCAGCAGTTTGACAGGGCCCAATGAGCAGTTCTTC.

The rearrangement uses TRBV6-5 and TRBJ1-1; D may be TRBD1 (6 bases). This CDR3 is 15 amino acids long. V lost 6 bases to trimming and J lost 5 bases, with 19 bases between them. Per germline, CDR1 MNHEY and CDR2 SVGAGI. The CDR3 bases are TGTGCCAGCAGCAAGCTAATAGAAGGGGGGACTGAAGCTTTCTTT. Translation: CASSKLIEGGTEAFF.

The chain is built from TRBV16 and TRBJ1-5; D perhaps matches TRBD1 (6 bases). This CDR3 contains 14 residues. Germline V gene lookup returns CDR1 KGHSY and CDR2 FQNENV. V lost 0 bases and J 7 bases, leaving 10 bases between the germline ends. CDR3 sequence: CASSQSRGGQPQHF. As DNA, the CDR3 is TGTGCCAGCAGCCAATCCAGGGGCGGCCAGCCCCAGCATTTT.

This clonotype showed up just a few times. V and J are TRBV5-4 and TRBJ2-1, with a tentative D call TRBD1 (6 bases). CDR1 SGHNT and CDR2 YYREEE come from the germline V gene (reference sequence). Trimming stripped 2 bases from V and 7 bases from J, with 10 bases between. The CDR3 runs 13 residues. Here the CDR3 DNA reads TGTGCCAGCAGCTTACAGGGTTCGAATGAGCAGTTCTTC. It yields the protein CASSLQGSNEQFF.

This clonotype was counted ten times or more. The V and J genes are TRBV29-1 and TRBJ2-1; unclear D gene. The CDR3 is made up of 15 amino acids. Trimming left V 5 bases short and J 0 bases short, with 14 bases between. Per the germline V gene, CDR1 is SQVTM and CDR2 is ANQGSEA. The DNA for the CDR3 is TGCAGCGTTACAAAAGGTTCTCTCTCCTACAATGAGCAGTTCTTC. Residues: CSVTKGSLSYNEQFF.

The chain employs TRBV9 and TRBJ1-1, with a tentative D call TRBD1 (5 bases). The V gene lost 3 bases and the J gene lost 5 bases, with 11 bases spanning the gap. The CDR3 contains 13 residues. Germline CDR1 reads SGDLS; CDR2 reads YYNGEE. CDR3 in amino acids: CASSARAGTEAFF. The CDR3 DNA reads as TGTGCCAGCAGCGCCAGGGCAGGGACTGAAGCTTTCTTT. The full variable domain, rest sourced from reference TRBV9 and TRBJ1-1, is DSGVTQTPKHLITATGQRVTLRCSPRSGDLSVYWYQQSLDQGLQFLIQYYNGEERAKGNILERFSAQQFPDLHSELNLSSLELGDSALYFCASSARAGTEAFFGQGTRLTVV.

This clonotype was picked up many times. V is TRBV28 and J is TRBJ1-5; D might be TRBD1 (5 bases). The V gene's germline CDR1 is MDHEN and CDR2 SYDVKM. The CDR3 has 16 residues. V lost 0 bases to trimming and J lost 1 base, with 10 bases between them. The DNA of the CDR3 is TGTGCCAGCAGTTTATGGTCCGGGGCCAGCAATCAGCCCCAGCATTTT. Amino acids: CASSLWSGASNQPQHF.

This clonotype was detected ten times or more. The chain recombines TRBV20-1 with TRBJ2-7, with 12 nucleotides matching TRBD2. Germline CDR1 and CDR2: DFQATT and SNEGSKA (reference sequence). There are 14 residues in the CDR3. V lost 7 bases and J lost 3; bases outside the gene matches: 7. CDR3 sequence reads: CSVSGLAGLYEQYF. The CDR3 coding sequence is TGCAGTGTTAGCGGACTAGCGGGACTCTACGAGCAGTACTTC.

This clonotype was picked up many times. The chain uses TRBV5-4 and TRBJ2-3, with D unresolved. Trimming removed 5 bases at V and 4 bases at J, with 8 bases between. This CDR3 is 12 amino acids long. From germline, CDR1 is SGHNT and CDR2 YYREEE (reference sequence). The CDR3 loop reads CASSAKADTQYF. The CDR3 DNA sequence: TGTGCCAGCAGTGCTAAGGCAGATACGCAGTATTTT.